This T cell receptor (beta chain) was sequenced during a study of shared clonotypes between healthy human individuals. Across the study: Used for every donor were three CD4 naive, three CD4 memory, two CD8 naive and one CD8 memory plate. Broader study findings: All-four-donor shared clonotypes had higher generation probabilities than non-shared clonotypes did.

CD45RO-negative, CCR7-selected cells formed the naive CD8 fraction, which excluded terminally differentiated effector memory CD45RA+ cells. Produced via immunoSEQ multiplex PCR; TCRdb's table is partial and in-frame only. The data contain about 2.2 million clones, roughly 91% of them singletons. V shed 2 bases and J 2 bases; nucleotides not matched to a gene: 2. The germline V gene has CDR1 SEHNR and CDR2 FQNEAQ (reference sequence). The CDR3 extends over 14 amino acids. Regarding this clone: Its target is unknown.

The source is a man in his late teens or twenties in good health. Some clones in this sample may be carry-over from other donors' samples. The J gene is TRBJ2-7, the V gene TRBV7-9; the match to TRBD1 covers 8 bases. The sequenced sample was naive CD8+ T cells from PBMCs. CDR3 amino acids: CASSLQGAAYEQYF. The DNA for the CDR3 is TGTGCCAGCAGCTTACAGGGGGCCGCCTACGAGCAGTACTTC.